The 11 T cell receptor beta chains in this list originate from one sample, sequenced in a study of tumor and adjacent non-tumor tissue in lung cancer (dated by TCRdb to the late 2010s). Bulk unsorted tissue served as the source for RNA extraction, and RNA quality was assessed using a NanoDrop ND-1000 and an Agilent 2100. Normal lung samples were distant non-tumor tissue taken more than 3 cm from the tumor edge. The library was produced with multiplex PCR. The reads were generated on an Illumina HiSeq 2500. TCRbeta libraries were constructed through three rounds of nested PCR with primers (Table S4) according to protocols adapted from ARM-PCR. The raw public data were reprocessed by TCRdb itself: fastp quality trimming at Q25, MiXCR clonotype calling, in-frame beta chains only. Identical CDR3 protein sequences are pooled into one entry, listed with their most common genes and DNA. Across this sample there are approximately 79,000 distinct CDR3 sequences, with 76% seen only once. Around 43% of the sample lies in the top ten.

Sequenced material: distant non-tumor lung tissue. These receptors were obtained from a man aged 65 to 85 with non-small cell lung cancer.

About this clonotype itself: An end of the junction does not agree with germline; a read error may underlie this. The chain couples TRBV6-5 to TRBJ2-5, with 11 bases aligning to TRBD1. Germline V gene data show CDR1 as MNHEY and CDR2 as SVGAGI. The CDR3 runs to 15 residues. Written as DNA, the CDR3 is TGTGCCAGCAGCCGTTGGACAGGGGGCTTGGAGACCCAGTATTTC. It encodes CASSRWTGGLETQYF.

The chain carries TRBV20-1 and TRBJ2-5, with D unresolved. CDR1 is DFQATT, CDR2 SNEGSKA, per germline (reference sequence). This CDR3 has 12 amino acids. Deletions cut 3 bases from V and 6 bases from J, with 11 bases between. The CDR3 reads CSARVVGKTQYF. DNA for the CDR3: TGCAGTGCTAGGGTCGTTGGGAAGACCCAGTACTTC.

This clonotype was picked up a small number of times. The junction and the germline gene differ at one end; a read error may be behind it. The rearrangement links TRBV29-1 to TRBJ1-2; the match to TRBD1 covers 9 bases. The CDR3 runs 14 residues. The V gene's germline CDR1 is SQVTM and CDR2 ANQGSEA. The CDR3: CSVESTGGLSGYTF. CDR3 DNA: TGTAGTGTTGAGTCGACAGGGGGATTAAGTGGCTACACCTTC.

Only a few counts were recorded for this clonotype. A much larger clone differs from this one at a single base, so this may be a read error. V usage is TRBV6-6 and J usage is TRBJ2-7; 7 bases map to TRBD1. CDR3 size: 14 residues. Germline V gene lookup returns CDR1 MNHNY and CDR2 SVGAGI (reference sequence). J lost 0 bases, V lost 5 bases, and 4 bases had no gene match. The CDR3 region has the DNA TGTGCCAGCAGTGGACAGGTAGTCTCCTACGAGCAGTACTTC. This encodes CASSGQVVSYEQYF.

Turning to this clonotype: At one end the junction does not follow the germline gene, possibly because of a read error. As DNA, the CDR3 is TGTGCCAGCAGCCCTATACTAGCGGGGGGTCATCGAGATGCGCAGTATTTT. Its translation: CASSPILAGGHRDAQYF. The rearrangement links TRBV11-2 to TRBJ2-3, with 12 bases that match TRBD2. The CDR3 contains 17 residues. Germline loops: CDR1 SGHAT, CDR2 FQNNGV.

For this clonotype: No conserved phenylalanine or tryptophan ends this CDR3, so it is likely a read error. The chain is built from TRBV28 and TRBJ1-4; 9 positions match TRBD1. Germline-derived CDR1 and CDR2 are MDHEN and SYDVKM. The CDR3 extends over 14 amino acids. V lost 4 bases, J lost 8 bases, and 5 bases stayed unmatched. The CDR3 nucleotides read TGTGCCAGCAGTTGGACAGGGGAAGTGGAAAAACTGTTTATT. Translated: CASSWTGEVEKLFI.

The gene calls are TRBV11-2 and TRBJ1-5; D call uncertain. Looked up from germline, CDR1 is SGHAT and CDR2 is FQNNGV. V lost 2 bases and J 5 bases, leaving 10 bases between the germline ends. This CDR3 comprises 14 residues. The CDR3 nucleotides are TGTGCCAGCAGCTTAAATAGGGCACATCAGCCCCAGCATTTT. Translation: CASSLNRAHQPQHF.

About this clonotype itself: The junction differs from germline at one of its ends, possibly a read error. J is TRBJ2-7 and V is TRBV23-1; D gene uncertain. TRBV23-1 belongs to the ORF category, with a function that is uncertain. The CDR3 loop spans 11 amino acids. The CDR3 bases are TGTGTCAATGGCCTAGCCTACGAGCAGTACTTC. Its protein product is CVNGLAYEQYF.

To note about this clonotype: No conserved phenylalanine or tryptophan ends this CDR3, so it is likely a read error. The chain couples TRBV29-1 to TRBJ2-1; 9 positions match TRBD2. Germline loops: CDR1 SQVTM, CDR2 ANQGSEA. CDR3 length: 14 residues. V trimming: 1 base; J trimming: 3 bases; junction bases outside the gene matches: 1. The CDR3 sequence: CSVEVAGVYNEQFL. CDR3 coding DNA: TGCAGCGTTGAAGTAGCGGGAGTCTACAATGAGCAGTTCTTG.

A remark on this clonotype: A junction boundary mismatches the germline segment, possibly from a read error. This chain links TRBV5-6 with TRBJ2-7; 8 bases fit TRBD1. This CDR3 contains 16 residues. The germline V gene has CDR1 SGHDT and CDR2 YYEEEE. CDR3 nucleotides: TGTGCCATCAGCTCCGTTGTCCGGGACAGGACCTATGAGCAATACTTC. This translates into CAISSVVRDRTYEQYF.

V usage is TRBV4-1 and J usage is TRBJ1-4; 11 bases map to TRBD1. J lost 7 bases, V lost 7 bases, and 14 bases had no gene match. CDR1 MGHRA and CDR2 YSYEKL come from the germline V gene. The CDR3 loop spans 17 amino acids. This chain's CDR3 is CASNHLQDRGRGEKLFF. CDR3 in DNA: TGCGCCAGCAACCACCTCCAGGACAGGGGGCGAGGTGAAAAACTGTTTTTT.